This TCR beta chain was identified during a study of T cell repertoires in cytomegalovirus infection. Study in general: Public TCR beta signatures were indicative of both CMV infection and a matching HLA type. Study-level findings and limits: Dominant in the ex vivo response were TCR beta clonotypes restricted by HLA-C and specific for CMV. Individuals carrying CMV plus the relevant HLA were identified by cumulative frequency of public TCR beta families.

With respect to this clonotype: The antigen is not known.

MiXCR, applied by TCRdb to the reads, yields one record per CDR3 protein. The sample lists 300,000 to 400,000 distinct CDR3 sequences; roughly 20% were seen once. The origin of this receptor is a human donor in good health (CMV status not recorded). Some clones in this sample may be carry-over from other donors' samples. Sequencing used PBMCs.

This CDR3 reads CASGTGFQPQHF. The CDR3 DNA is TGTGCCAGCGGGACAGGGTTTCAGCCCCAGCATTTT. The chain links TRBV12-3 or TRBV12-4 to TRBJ1-5; 9 bases match TRBD1. V shed 8 bases, J shed 6 bases, and the junction held 2 bases outside the gene matches. The CDR3 covers 12 residues.